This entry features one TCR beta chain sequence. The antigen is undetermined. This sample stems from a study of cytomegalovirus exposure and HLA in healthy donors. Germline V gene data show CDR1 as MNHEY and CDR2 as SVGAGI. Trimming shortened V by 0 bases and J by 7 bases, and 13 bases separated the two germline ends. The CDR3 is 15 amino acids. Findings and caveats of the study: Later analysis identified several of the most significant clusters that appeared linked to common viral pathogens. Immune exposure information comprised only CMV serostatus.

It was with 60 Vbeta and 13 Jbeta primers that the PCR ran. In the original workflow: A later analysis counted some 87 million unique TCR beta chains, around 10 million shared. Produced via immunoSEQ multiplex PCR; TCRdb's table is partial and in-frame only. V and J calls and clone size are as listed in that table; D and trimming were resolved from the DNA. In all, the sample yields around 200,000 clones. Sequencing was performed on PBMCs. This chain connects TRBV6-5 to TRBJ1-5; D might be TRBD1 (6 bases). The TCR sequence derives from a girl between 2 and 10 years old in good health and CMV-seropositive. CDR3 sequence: CASSYSSGQIQPQHF. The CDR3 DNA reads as TGTGCCAGCAGTTACTCGTCTGGACAGATACAGCCCCAGCATTTT.